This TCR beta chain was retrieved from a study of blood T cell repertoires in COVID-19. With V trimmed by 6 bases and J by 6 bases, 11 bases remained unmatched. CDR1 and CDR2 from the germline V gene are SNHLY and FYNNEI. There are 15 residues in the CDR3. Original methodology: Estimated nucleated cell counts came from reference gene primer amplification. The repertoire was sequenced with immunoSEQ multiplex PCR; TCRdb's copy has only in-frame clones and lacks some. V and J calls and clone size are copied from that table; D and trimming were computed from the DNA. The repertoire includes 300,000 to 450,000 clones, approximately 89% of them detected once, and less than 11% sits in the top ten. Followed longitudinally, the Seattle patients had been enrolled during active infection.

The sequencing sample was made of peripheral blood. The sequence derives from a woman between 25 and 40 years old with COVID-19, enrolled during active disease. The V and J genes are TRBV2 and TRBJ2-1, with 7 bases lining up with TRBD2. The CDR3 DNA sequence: TGTGCCAGCAGCGTCGGGACTATTCCTTCCAATGAGCAGTTCTTC. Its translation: CASSVGTIPSNEQFF.